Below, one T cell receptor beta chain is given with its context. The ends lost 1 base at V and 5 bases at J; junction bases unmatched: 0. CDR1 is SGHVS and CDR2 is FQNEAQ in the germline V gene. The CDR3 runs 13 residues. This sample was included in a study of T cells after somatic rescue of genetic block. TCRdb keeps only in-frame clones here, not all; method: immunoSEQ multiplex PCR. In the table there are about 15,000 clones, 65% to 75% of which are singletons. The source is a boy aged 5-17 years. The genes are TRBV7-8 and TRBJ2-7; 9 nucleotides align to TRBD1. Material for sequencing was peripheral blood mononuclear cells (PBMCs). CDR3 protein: CASSLGQGDEQYF. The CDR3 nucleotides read TGTGCCAGCAGCTTAGGACAGGGGGACGAGCAGTACTTC.